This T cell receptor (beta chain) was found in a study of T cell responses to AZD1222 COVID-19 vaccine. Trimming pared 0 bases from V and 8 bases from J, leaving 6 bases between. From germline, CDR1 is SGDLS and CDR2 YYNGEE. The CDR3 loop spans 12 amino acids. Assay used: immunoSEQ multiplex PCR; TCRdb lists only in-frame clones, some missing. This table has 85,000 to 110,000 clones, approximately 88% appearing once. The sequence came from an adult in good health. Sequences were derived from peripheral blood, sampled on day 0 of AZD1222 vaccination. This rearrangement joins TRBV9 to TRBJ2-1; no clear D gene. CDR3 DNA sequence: TGTGCCAGCAGCGTAGGGGTGGATGAGCAGTTCTTC. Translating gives CASSVGVDEQFF.